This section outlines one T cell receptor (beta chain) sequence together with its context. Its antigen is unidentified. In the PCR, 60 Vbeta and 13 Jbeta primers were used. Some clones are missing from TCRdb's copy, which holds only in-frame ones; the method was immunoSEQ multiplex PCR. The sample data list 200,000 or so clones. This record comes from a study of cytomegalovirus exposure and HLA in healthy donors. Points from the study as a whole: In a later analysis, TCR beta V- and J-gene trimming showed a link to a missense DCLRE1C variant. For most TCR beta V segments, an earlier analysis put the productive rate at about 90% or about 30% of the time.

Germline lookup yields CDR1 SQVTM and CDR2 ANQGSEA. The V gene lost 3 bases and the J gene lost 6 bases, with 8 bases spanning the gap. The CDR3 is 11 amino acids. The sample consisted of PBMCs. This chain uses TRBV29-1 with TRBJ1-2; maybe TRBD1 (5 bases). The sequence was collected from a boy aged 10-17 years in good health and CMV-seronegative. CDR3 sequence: CSVDRGNGYTF. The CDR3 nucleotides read TGCAGCGTTGATCGGGGGAATGGCTACACCTTC. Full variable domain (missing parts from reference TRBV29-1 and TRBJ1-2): SAVISQKPSRDICQRGTSLTIQCQVDSQVTMMFWYRQQPGQSLTLIATANQGSEATYESGFVIDKFPISRPNLTFSTLTVSNMSPEDSSIYLCSVDRGNGYTFGSGTRLTVV.